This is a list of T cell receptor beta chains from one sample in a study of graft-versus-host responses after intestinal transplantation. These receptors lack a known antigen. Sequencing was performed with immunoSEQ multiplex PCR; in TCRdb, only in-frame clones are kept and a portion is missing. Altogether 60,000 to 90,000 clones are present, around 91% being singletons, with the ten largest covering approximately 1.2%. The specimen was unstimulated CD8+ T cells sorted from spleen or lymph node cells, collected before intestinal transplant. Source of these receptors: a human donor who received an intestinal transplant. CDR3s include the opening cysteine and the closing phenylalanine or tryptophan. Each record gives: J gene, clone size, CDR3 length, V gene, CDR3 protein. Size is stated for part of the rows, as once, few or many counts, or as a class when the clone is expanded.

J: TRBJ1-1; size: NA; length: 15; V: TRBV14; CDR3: CASSQYGRGLAEAFF
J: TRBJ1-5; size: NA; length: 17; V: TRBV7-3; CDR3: CASSLAGQAFCPQPQHF
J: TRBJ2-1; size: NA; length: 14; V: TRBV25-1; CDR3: CASWDSKVYGEQFF
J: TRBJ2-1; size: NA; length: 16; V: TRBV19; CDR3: CASSISSGGTYNEQFF
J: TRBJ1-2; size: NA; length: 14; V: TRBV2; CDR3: CASKTGLGNYGYTF
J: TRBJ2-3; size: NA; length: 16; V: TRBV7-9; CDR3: CASSFHRGGSTDTQYF
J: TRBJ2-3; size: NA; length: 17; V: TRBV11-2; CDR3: CASSLDPVGGGTDTQYF
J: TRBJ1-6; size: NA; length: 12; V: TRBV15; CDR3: CATKTENSPLHF
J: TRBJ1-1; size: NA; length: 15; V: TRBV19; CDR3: CASSMRTAMNTEAFF
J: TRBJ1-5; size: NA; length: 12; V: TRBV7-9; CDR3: CASSPGGQPQHF
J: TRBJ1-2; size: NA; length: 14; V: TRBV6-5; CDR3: CASSYTGTVGGYTF
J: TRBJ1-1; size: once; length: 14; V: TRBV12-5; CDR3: CASGLAGTDTEAFF
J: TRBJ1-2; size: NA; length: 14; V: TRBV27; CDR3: CASTQPGGLGGYTF
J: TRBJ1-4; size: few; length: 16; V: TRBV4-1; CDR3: CASSQGPGQGNEKLFF
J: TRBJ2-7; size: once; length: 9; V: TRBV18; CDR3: CASSPAGYF
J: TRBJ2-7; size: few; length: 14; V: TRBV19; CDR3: CASSIGGGGNEQYF
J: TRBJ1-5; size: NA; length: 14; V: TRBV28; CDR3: CASTRGAERAPQHF
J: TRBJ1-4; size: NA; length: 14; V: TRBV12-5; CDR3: CASASDKVGEKLFF
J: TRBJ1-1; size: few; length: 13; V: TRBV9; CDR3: CASSVGLLTEAFF
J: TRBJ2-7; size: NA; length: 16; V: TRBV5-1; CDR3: CASSWPTGVSSYEQYF
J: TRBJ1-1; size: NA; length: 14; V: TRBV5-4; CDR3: CASSSGTGVTEAFF
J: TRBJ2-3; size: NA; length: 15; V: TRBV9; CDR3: CASSVASGVADTQYF
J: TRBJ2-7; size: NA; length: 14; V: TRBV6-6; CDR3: CASTQGRGDYEQYF
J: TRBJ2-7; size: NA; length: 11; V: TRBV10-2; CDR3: CATRTLGEQYF
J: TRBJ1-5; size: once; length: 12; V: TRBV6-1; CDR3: CASPLSNQPQHF
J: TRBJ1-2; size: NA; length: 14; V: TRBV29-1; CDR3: CSVEFLETNYGYTF
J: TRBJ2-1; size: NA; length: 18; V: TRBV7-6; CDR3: CASSLPRGSGGASNEQFF
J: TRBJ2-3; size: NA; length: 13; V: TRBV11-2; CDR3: CASSPPGADTQYF
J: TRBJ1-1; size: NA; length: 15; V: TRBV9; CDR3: CASSVASGADTEAFF
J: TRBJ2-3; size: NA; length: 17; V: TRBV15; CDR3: CATSRGGTSPIPDTQYF
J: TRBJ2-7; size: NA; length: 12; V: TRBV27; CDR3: CASSFGTDEQYF
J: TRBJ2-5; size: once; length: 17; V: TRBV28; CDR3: CASSLTGSGGPGETQYF